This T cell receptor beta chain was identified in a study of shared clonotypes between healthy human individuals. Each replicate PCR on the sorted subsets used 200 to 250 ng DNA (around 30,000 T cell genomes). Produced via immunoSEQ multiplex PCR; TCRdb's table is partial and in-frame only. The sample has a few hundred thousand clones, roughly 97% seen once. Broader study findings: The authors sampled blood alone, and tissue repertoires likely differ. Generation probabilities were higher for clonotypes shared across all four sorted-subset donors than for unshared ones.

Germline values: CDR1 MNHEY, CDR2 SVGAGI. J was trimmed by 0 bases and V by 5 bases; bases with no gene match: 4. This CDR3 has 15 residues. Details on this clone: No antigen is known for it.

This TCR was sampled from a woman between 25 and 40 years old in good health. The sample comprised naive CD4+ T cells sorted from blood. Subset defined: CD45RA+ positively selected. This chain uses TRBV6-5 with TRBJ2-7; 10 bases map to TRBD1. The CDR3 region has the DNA TGTGCCAGCAGTCCCGACAGGGGGCCCTCCTACGAGCAGTACTTC. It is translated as CASSPDRGPSYEQYF.